The sequence of this T cell receptor beta chain was determined in a study of cytomegalovirus exposure and HLA in healthy donors. This CDR3 has 15 amino acids. Both 60 Vbeta primers and 13 Jbeta primers went into the PCR. Using immunoSEQ multiplex PCR, the repertoire was profiled, and TCRdb retains in-frame clones only, with some absent. The sample gives roughly 160,000 clones, approximately 81% of which show up once; approximately 2.5% is in the top ten. The sequenced sample consisted of PBMCs. The clonotype was recovered from a man under 40 in good health and CMV-seropositive. The V call is TRBV21-1, the J call TRBJ2-1; the table calls TRBD2, which could not be checked here. TRBV21-1 is given as a pseudogene. In DNA, the CDR3 is TGTGCCAGCAGCCAGAGACGGGTGCCGTACAATGAGCAGTTCTTC. Its protein product is CASSQRRVPYNEQFF.